The 16 T cell receptor beta chains in this list originate from one sample, sequenced in a study of CD8 T cells in Susac syndrome (dated by TCRdb to between 2018 and 2020). The library was prepared using the immunoSEQ multiplex PCR assay. RNA was extracted using the RNeasy kit, and roughly 0.5 to 1 ug of the RNA was reverse transcribed with random hexamers. TCRdb passed the public sequencing reads through fastp at Q25 and MiXCR, retaining productive beta sequences. For every CDR3 protein sequence, its rows merge into one entry that carries the most common genes and DNA. This sample has 95,000 to 150,000 distinct CDR3 sequences in its table, and 96% of those were observed once. Approximately 0.15% of the sample goes to the ten largest clones. Sequencing was carried out using CD4+ T cells from PBMCs. The receptors originated from a human donor with Susac syndrome.

This chain uses TRBV28 with TRBJ1-2; 9 bases line up with TRBD1. CDR1 is MDHEN, CDR2 SYDVKM, per germline. This CDR3 contains 16 residues. V shed 5 bases and J 4 bases; nucleotides not matched to a gene: 11. Written as DNA, the CDR3 is TGTGCCAGCAGTCCCCCGGGACAGGGTCTCGGCTATGGCTACACCTTC. Residues: CASSPPGQGLGYGYTF.

The J gene is TRBJ2-3, the V gene TRBV20-1, with 7 bases aligning to TRBD1. The CDR3 consists of 12 residues. CDR1 DFQATT and CDR2 SNEGSKA come from the germline V gene (reference sequence). With V trimmed by 6 bases and J by 4 bases, 4 bases remained unmatched. The CDR3 sequence: CSARQGADTQYF. The CDR3 nucleotides are TGCAGTGCCAGGCAGGGGGCAGATACGCAGTATTTT.

The chain combines TRBV29-1 with TRBJ2-5; tentatively, D is TRBD2 (6 bases). Looked up from germline, CDR1 is SQVTM and CDR2 is ANQGSEA. The germline V and J ends were trimmed by 2 bases and 10 bases, with 14 bases remaining between them. This CDR3 region has 12 residues. CDR3 region: CSVEKQGGVQYF. The CDR3 DNA follows: TGCAGCGTTGAAAAGCAGGGAGGTGTCCAGTACTTC.

This chain connects TRBV4-1 to TRBJ1-2; D remains unclear. This CDR3 comprises 14 residues. CDR1 MGHRA and CDR2 YSYEKL come from the germline V gene. Between the trimmed V and J ends, which lost 1 base and 6 bases, there was a span of 12 bases. The CDR3 loop is CASSQVRLNHGYTF. The CDR3 bases are TGCGCCAGCAGCCAAGTGCGACTGAACCATGGCTACACCTTC.

J is TRBJ2-7 and V is TRBV6-6; possible D gene TRBD1, 8 bases. Trimming stripped 10 bases from V and 6 bases from J, with 22 bases between. CDR1 MNHNY and CDR2 SVGAGI come from the germline V gene (reference sequence). The CDR3 runs 14 residues. For the CDR3, the DNA is TGTGCCACCCTAGGGGGGGACAGGTCCCTCGAGCAGTACTTC. Its translation: CATLGGDRSLEQYF.

The CDR3 sequence: CASSRGSGGELFF. CDR3 DNA sequence: TGTGCCAGCAGCCGAGGGTCGGGCGGGGAGCTGTTTTTT. The chain links TRBV9 to TRBJ2-2; the D gene is possibly TRBD2 (5 bases). CDR3 length equals 13 residues. Germline V gives CDR1 SGDLS, CDR2 YYNGEE. Trimming removed 4 bases from V and 7 bases from J, with 11 bases in between.

The V and J genes are TRBV11-2 and TRBJ2-5; D ambiguous. The V and J ends lost 1 base and 1 base respectively, with 16 bases between them. The CDR3 is 17 amino acids. The germline gives CDR1 SGHAT, CDR2 FQNNGV. The CDR3 spells CASSLAHSWSIQETQYF. For the CDR3, the DNA is TGTGCCAGCAGCTTAGCACATAGCTGGTCTATCCAAGAGACCCAGTACTTC.

The rearrangement uses TRBV5-1 and TRBJ2-3; D is ambiguous. From germline, CDR1 is SGHRS and CDR2 YFSETQ. Trimming cost V 0 bases and J 4 bases, with 3 bases left between them. The CDR3 is 12 residues long. This CDR3 is CASSLEADTQYF. The CDR3 DNA is TGCGCCAGCAGCTTGGAGGCAGATACGCAGTATTTT.

Only one count was recorded for this clonotype. DNA of the CDR3: TGCAGTGCTGGGGGGACTAGCGGCAATGAGCAGTTCTTC. Amino acids: CSAGGTSGNEQFF. This chain connects TRBV20-1 to TRBJ2-1; 11 bases line up with TRBD2. The CDR3 spans 13 residues. CDR1 is DFQATT, CDR2 SNEGSKA, per germline (reference sequence). Germline trimming cut 5 bases from V and 6 bases from J; bases unmatched to any gene: 3.

CDR3 sequence: CASSPRTAKNIQYF. CDR3 nucleotide sequence: TGTGCCAGCAGTCCAAGGACGGCTAAAAACATTCAGTACTTC. The chain links TRBV12-3 or TRBV12-4 to TRBJ2-4, with D unresolved. Trimming pared 5 bases from V and 4 bases from J, leaving 12 bases between. This CDR3 region has 14 residues.

In this sample, this clonotype turned up once. This sequence joins TRBV20-1 and TRBJ1-2; no clear D gene. The CDR3 covers 11 residues. CDR1 is DFQATT and CDR2 is SNEGSKA in the germline V gene (reference sequence). The CDR3 loop is CSAPVDYGYTF. DNA for the CDR3: TGCAGCGCACCGGTAGACTATGGCTACACCTTC.

V and J are TRBV4-1 and TRBJ1-5, with D hard to call. The CDR3 spans 13 residues. CDR1 and CDR2 from the germline V gene are MGHRA and YSYEKL. V was clipped by 4 bases and J by 8 bases, with 12 bases between them. The CDR3 nucleotides are TGCGCCAGCAGCCGGATCCCTAGGGAGCCCCAGCATTTT. This gives the protein CASSRIPREPQHF.

The chain uses TRBV6-1 and TRBJ1-4; 9 bases agree with TRBD1. Per the germline V gene, CDR1 is MNHNS and CDR2 is SASEGT. The CDR3 is 14 amino acids. The trim removed 3 bases at V and 7 bases at J, leaving 3 bases unmatched. The CDR3 coding sequence is TGTGCCAGCAGTGAGGGACAGGGTTTTGAAAAACTGTTTTTT. This translates into CASSEGQGFEKLFF.

The chain joins TRBV29-1 to TRBJ2-3; unclear D gene. The CDR3 spans 12 residues. V was shortened by 0 bases and J by 2 bases, with 3 bases between the two germline ends. CDR1 is SQVTM, CDR2 ANQGSEA, per germline. The CDR3 sequence is CSVEDFTDTQYF. The DNA of the CDR3 is TGCAGCGTTGAAGATTTCACAGATACGCAGTATTTT.

The chain links TRBV14 to TRBJ2-1, with D possibly being TRBD1 (7 bases). The germline V gene has CDR1 SGHDN and CDR2 FVKESK. This CDR3 has 15 residues. The germline V and J ends were trimmed by 5 bases and 1 base, with 12 bases remaining between them. The DNA for the CDR3 is TGTGCCAGCAGCACCCAGGGGGGTTCCTACAATGAGCAGTTCTTC. Translation: CASSTQGGSYNEQFF.

Here the CDR3 DNA reads TGCAGCGGATCCCTAACAGAAAGCACAGATACGCAGTATTTT. It is translated as CSGSLTESTDTQYF. The V gene is TRBV29-1, the J gene TRBJ2-3; D ambiguous. Germline V gene sequence: CDR1 SQVTM, CDR2 ANQGSEA. V was trimmed by 7 bases and J by 0 bases, leaving 14 bases between them. The length of the CDR3 is 14 residues.